The T cell receptor beta chain under discussion was sequenced for a study of blood T cell repertoires in COVID-19. The CDR3 length is 15 residues. The V end was cut by 3 bases, the J end by 0 bases, with 8 bases between. Germline V CDR1 and CDR2: LNHDA, SQIVND (reference sequence). Seattle researchers signed up patients amid active infection and tracked them longitudinally. Under the authors' procedure: How many nucleated cells were present was estimated from reference gene primer amplification. The assay was immunoSEQ multiplex PCR, and TCRdb's table has in-frame clones only and misses some. That table furnishes V, J and clone size, whereas the DNA furnished D and trimming. The sample holds roughly 500,000 clones; nearly 90% are singletons and the top ten take 0.8% to 0.9%. This clone has a single count.

The source material was peripheral blood. This clonotype originated in a man aged 18 to 35 with COVID-19, enrolled during active disease. The V call is TRBV19, the J call TRBJ2-2; D not certain. CDR3 DNA sequence: TGTGCCAGTAGTATTTCATCAACGAACACCGGGGAGCTGTTTTTT. Amino acid sequence: CASSISSTNTGELFF.